These T cell receptor beta chains were read from a single sample in a study of T cell changes during pregnancy in multiple sclerosis. The data were produced by immunoSEQ multiplex PCR, yet TCRdb's version contains in-frame clones alone and is incomplete. The table includes tens of thousands of clones, approximately 95% detected once. Specimen: peripheral blood, collected in the second trimester of pregnancy. The receptor set was obtained from a female donor in good health, enrolled as a control in a pregnancy study. The CDR3 runs from the conserved cysteine through the conserved F or W. D genes are given only for firm matches. The size of a clone is reported for some rows only, either as once, few or many, or as a class for expanded clones.

clone size: .
J gene: TRBJ1-1
D gene: .
V gene: TRBV5-1
CDR3 DNA: TGCGCCAGCAGCTTGGGGCAGGGAGGAACTGAAGCTTTCTTT
CDR3 protein: CASSLGQGGTEAFF

clone size: .
J gene: TRBJ1-2
D gene: .
V gene: TRBV5-1
CDR3 DNA: TGCGCCAGCAGTTCCGACTCCTCGGCGGGGGGCTACACCTTC
CDR3 protein: CASSSDSSAGGYTF

clone size: .
J gene: TRBJ2-1
D gene: .
V gene: TRBV5-1
CDR3 DNA: TGCGCCAGCAGCTTGGGGAGTCCGGGATACAATGAGCAGTTCTTC
CDR3 protein: CASSLGSPGYNEQFF

clone size: .
J gene: TRBJ2-7
D gene: TRBD2
V gene: TRBV7-6
CDR3 DNA: TGTGCCAGCAGCCCCCTAGGACTAGCGGGCCACGAGCAGTACTTC
CDR3 protein: CASSPLGLAGHEQYF

clone size: once
J gene: TRBJ2-7
D gene: TRBD2
V gene: TRBV5-1
CDR3 DNA: TGCGCCAGCAGCCCGGGGACTAGCGGGGGCTACGAGCAGTACTTC
CDR3 protein: CASSPGTSGGYEQYF

clone size: .
J gene: TRBJ2-1
D gene: TRBD2
V gene: TRBV7-2
CDR3 DNA: TGTGCCAGCAGCCCTCGACTAGCGGGAGGCTACAATGAGCAGTTCTTC
CDR3 protein: CASSPRLAGGYNEQFF

clone size: .
J gene: TRBJ2-5
D gene: TRBD1
V gene: TRBV5-4
CDR3 DNA: TGTGCCAGCAGAGCCGGGACAGGGCCGGAGACCCAGTACTTC
CDR3 protein: CASRAGTGPETQYF

clone size: .
J gene: TRBJ2-3
D gene: TRBD2
V gene: TRBV27
CDR3 DNA: TGTGCCAGCGGGGCTAGCGGGAGTACAGATACGCAGTATTTT
CDR3 protein: CASGASGSTDTQYF

clone size: .
J gene: TRBJ2-5
D gene: TRBD1
V gene: TRBV4-1
CDR3 DNA: TGCGCCAGCAGCCAACTGGGACAGGGGTACCAAGAGACCCAGTACTTC
CDR3 protein: CASSQLGQGYQETQYF

clone size: .
J gene: TRBJ2-7
D gene: TRBD1
V gene: TRBV28
CDR3 DNA: TGTGCCAGCAGTATTGCCGGTGTTGGACAGGGCTCCTACGAGCAGTACTTC
CDR3 protein: CASSIAGVGQGSYEQYF

clone size: .
J gene: TRBJ2-1
D gene: TRBD2
V gene: TRBV2
CDR3 DNA: TGTGCCAGCTTAGGGACTAGCGGGGGCAATGAGCAGTTCTTC
CDR3 protein: CASLGTSGGNEQFF

clone size: .
J gene: TRBJ1-4
D gene: .
V gene: TRBV7-9
CDR3 DNA: TGTGCCAGCAGCTTAGAAGGGGCGAGAGAAAAACTGTTTTTT
CDR3 protein: CASSLEGAREKLFF

clone size: .
J gene: TRBJ1-1
D gene: TRBD1
V gene: TRBV28
CDR3 DNA: TGTGCCAGCAGTACCGGGACAGCGAACACTGAAGCTTTCTTT
CDR3 protein: CASSTGTANTEAFF

clone size: .
J gene: TRBJ2-7
D gene: .
V gene: TRBV28
CDR3 DNA: TGTGCCAGCACTCTAACGGGGTTCTCCTACGAGCAGTACTTC
CDR3 protein: CASTLTGFSYEQYF

clone size: .
J gene: TRBJ2-7
D gene: TRBD2
V gene: TRBV7-2
CDR3 DNA: TGTGCCAGCAGCTTAGCGCGTAGCGGGAGCTCCTACGAGCAGTACTTC
CDR3 protein: CASSLARSGSSYEQYF

clone size: .
J gene: TRBJ2-1
D gene: .
V gene: TRBV27
CDR3 DNA: TGTGCCAGCAGTCCCATAGGGGTGGTTGTTAACAATGAGCAGTTCTTC
CDR3 protein: CASSPIGVVVNNEQFF

clone size: .
J gene: TRBJ1-4
D gene: TRBD1
V gene: TRBV5-3
CDR3 DNA: TGTGCCAGAAGCGACAGGGGAGGGGAAAAACTGTTTTTT
CDR3 protein: CARSDRGGEKLFF

clone size: .
J gene: TRBJ1-1
D gene: .
V gene: TRBV6-5
CDR3 DNA: TGTGCCAGCAGTTACCGCGTTACAGGGATGAACACTGAAGCTTTCTTT
CDR3 protein: CASSYRVTGMNTEAFF

clone size: .
J gene: TRBJ2-7
D gene: TRBD1
V gene: TRBV15
CDR3 DNA: TGCGCCACCAGCCGGAGACAGGGTATAGAGCAGTACTTC
CDR3 protein: CATSRRQGIEQYF

clone size: .
J gene: TRBJ2-2
D gene: .
V gene: TRBV20-1
CDR3 DNA: TGCAGTGCCCAGGGGGGGGAGCTGTTTTTT
CDR3 protein: CSAQGGELFF

clone size: .
J gene: TRBJ2-7
D gene: .
V gene: TRBV21-1
CDR3 DNA: TGTGCCAGCAGCAACACCTCGGGACAGTTCTCCTACGAGCAGTACTTC
CDR3 protein: CASSNTSGQFSYEQYF

clone size: once
J gene: TRBJ2-2
D gene: TRBD2
V gene: TRBV2
CDR3 DNA: TGTGCCAGCAGTGATAGCGGGGCGAACACCGGGGAGCTGTTTTTT
CDR3 protein: CASSDSGANTGELFF

clone size: .
J gene: TRBJ2-7
D gene: TRBD1
V gene: TRBV27
CDR3 DNA: TGTGCCAGCAGTTTAACAGGGGGGTCCTACGAGCAGTACTTC
CDR3 protein: CASSLTGGSYEQYF

clone size: .
J gene: TRBJ2-2
D gene: TRBD2
V gene: TRBV19
CDR3 DNA: TGTGCCAGTAGTCTAGCGGGAGGGCTTGGTTCCTCCGGGGAGCTGTTTTTT
CDR3 protein: CASSLAGGLGSSGELFF

clone size: .
J gene: TRBJ2-3
D gene: .
V gene: TRBV27
CDR3 DNA: TGTGCCAGCAGCTACACGGGGAGAACAGATACGCAGTATTTT
CDR3 protein: CASSYTGRTDTQYF

clone size: .
J gene: TRBJ2-5
D gene: TRBD2
V gene: TRBV28
CDR3 DNA: TGTGCCAGCAGACCGGTGGGACGCGCGGCGGGAGTTTCTCAAGAGACCCAGTACTTC
CDR3 protein: CASRPVGRAAGVSQETQYF

clone size: .
J gene: TRBJ2-3
D gene: TRBD1
V gene: TRBV19
CDR3 DNA: TGTGCCAGTAGATCACAGGACAGGGGGTGGGATACGCAGTATTTT
CDR3 protein: CASRSQDRGWDTQYF

clone size: .
J gene: TRBJ1-2
D gene: .
V gene: TRBV2
CDR3 DNA: TGTGCCAGCAGTCCCATGTCCCAGAGGAACTATGGCTACACCTTC
CDR3 protein: CASSPMSQRNYGYTF

clone size: once
J gene: TRBJ2-1
D gene: TRBD2
V gene: TRBV6-4
CDR3 DNA: TGTGCCAGCAGTGCCCGACTAGCAGCTCCTCTGGAGGGCTACAATGAGCAGTTCTTC
CDR3 protein: CASSARLAAPLEGYNEQFF

clone size: .
J gene: TRBJ2-7
D gene: TRBD2
V gene: TRBV10-3
CDR3 DNA: TGTGCCATTGCTATTCTAGCGGGGGCCTACGAGCAGTACTTC
CDR3 protein: CAIAILAGAYEQYF

clone size: .
J gene: TRBJ1-1
D gene: .
V gene: TRBV19
CDR3 DNA: TGTGCCAGTACCATCGGCCAGGGAAGTACTGAAGCTTTCTTT
CDR3 protein: CASTIGQGSTEAFF

clone size: .
J gene: TRBJ2-3
D gene: TRBD1
V gene: TRBV18
CDR3 DNA: TGTGCCAGCTCACCGGGGACAGGGGGAGATACGCAGTATTTT
CDR3 protein: CASSPGTGGDTQYF

clone size: .
J gene: TRBJ2-5
D gene: TRBD2
V gene: TRBV5-3
CDR3 DNA: TGTGCCAGAAGTGGGACTAGCGGGAGGACGGGTGAAGAGACCCAGTACTTC
CDR3 protein: CARSGTSGRTGEETQYF

clone size: .
J gene: TRBJ2-1
D gene: .
V gene: TRBV5-1
CDR3 DNA: TGCGCCAGCAGCTTGGATCCTTACAATGAGCAGTTCTTC
CDR3 protein: CASSLDPYNEQFF

clone size: .
J gene: TRBJ1-3
D gene: .
V gene: TRBV19
CDR3 DNA: TGTGCCAGTAGTATAGGAGGAAGTGCCGGATTAAACACCATATATTTT
CDR3 protein: CASSIGGSAGLNTIYF

clone size: few
J gene: TRBJ1-2
D gene: .
V gene: TRBV28
CDR3 DNA: TGTGCCAGCAGAAGACAGCGTTCTAACTATGGCTACACCTTC
CDR3 protein: CASRRQRSNYGYTF

clone size: .
J gene: TRBJ2-5
D gene: .
V gene: TRBV5-1
CDR3 DNA: TGCGCCAGCAGCTTATTAGGCCGGGAGCGGCTCCAAGAGACCCAGTACTTC
CDR3 protein: CASSLLGRERLQETQYF

clone size: .
J gene: TRBJ2-7
D gene: TRBD1
V gene: TRBV5-1
CDR3 DNA: TGCGCCAGCAGCAACCCCCGGGACAGGGACTACGAGCAGTACTTC
CDR3 protein: CASSNPRDRDYEQYF

clone size: .
J gene: TRBJ2-7
D gene: .
V gene: TRBV5-4
CDR3 DNA: TGTGCCAGCAGCCGTGACAGCTACGAGCAGTACTTC
CDR3 protein: CASSRDSYEQYF

clone size: .
J gene: TRBJ2-5
D gene: .
V gene: TRBV5-1
CDR3 DNA: TGCGCCAGCAGCTTCACCACAGGAGGGCAAGAGACCCAGTACTTC
CDR3 protein: CASSFTTGGQETQYF

clone size: once
J gene: TRBJ2-5
D gene: .
V gene: TRBV7-9
CDR3 DNA: TGTGCCAGCAGCCCAACAGGGTACGAGACCCAGTACTTC
CDR3 protein: CASSPTGYETQYF

clone size: .
J gene: TRBJ2-7
D gene: TRBD2
V gene: TRBV9
CDR3 DNA: TGTGCCAGCAGCGGGTGGGGGGGCGAGCAGTACTTC
CDR3 protein: CASSGWGGEQYF